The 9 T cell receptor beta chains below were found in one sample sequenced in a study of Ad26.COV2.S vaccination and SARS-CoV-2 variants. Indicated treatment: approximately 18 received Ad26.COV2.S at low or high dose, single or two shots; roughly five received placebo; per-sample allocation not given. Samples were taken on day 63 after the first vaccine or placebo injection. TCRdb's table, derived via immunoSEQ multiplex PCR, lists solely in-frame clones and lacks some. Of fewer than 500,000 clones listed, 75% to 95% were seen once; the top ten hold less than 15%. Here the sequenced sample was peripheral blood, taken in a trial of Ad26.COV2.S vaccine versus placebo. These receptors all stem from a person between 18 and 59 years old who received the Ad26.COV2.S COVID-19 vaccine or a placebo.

Here the CDR3 reads CATSSGYTYEQYF. As DNA, the CDR3 is TGTGCCACCAGCTCGGGATACACATACGAGCAGTACTTC. J is TRBJ2-7 and V is TRBV15, with D possibly matching TRBD2 (5 bases). V was pared by 5 bases and J by 4 bases, with 12 bases between. CDR3 length: 13 amino acids. The germline CDR1 and CDR2 sequences are LNHNV and YYDKDF (reference sequence).

DNA for the CDR3: TGTGCTAGTGGTCCCCACCCTTTCCTGACGGTGGGAAGCACTGAAGCTTTCTTT. It is translated as CASGPHPFLTVGSTEAFF. The V call is TRBV12-5, the J call TRBJ1-1; D uncertain. This CDR3 is built from 18 residues. V was cut by 5 bases and J by 4 bases, with 26 bases left in between. The V gene's germline CDR1 is LGHNT and CDR2 FRNRAP.

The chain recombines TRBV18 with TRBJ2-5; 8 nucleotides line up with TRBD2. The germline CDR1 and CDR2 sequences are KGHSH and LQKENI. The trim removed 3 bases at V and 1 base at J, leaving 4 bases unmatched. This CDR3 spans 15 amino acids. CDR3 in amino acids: CASSPYSGIQETQYF. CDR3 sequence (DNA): TGTGCCAGCTCACCGTATAGCGGGATCCAAGAGACCCAGTACTTC.

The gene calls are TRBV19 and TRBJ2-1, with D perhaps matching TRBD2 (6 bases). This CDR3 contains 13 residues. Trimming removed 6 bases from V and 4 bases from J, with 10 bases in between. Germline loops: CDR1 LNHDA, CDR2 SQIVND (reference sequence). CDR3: CASRRDSYNEQFF. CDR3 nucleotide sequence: TGTGCCAGTAGGCGGGACTCATACAATGAGCAGTTCTTC.

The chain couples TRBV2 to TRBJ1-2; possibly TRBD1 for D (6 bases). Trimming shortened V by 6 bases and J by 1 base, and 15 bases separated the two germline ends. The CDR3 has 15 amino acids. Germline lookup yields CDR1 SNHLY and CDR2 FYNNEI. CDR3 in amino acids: CASRRTGTSNYGYTF. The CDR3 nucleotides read TGTGCCAGCAGGCGAACCGGGACAAGTAACTATGGCTACACCTTC.

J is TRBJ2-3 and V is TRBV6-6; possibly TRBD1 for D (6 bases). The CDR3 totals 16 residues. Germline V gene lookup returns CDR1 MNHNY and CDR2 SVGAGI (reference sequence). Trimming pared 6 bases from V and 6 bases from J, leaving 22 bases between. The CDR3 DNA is TGTGCCAGCAGACCCTATTCCCAGGGGCAGTGGGATACGCAGTATTTT. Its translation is CASRPYSQGQWDTQYF.

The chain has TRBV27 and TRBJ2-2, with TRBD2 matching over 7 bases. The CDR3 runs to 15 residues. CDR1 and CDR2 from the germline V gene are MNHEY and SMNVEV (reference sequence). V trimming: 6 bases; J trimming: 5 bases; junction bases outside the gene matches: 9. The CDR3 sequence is CASSLGGRETGELFF. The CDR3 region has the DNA TGTGCCAGCAGCTTAGGAGGGAGGGAGACCGGGGAGCTGTTTTTT.

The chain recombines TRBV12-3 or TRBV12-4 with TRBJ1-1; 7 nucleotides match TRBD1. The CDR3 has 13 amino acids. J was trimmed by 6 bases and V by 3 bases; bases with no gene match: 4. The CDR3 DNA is TGTGCCAGCAGTTTCCAGGGGGTCGCTGAAGCTTTCTTT. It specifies CASSFQGVAEAFF.

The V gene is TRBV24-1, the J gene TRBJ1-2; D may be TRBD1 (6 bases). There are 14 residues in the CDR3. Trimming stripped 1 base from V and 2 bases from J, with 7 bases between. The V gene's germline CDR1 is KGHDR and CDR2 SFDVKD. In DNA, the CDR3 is TGTGCCACCAGTGATTTTGGACAGAACTATGGCTACACCTTC. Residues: CATSDFGQNYGYTF.